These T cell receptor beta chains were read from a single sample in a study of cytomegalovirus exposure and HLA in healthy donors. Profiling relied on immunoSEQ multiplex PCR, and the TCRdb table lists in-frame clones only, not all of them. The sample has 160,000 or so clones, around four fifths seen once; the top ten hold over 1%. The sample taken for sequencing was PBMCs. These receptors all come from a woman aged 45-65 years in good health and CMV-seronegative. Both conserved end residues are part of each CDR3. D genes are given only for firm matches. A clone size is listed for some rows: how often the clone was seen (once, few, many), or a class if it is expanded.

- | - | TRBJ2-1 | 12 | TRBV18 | CASSQAREEQFF | TGTGCCAGCTCCCAAGCGAGAGAGGAGCAGTTCTTC
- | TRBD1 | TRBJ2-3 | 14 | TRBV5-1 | CASSWDRSTDTQYF | TGCGCCAGCAGCTGGGACAGGAGCACAGATACGCAGTATTTT
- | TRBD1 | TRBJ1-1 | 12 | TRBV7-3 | CASSAPGTGAFF | TGTGCCAGCAGCGCCCCCGGGACAGGAGCTTTCTTT
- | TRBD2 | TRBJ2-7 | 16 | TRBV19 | CASNTSGRLHAYEQYF | TGTGCCAGTAATACTAGCGGGAGGCTCCATGCCTACGAGCAGTACTTC
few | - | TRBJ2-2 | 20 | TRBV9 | CASSGRQGKRSWGDTGELFF | TGTGCCAGCAGCGGCAGACAGGGAAAGCGGTCCTGGGGGGACACCGGGGAGCTGTTTTTT
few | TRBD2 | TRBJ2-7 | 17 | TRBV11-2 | CASSFGLADWSAEEQYF | TGTGCCAGCAGCTTTGGACTAGCGGACTGGTCGGCGGAGGAGCAGTACTTC
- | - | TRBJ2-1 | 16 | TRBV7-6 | CASSPDTGKARNEQFF | TGTGCCAGCAGCCCAGACACGGGGAAGGCAAGGAATGAGCAGTTCTTC
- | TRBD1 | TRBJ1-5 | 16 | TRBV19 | CASSKTGIYSNQPQHF | TGTGCCAGTAGTAAGACAGGGATATATAGCAATCAGCCCCAGCATTTT
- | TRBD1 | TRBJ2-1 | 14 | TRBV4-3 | CASSQRQGYNEQFF | TGCGCCAGCAGCCAGCGACAGGGTTACAATGAGCAGTTCTTC
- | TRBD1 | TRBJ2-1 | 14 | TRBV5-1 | CASSLLTGPNEQFF | TGCGCCAGCAGCTTGTTGACAGGGCCCAATGAGCAGTTCTTC
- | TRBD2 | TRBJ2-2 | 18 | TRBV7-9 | CASIPKREFPANTGELFF | TGTGCCAGCATACCAAAGCGGGAGTTTCCCGCGAACACCGGGGAGCTGTTTTTT
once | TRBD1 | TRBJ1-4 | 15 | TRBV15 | CATSRDRQGAEKLFF | TGTGCCACCAGCAGAGATCGGCAGGGGGCTGAAAAACTGTTTTTT
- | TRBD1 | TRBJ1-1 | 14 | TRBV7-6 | CASSTGTVNTEAFF | TGTGCCAGCAGCACCGGGACAGTAAACACTGAAGCTTTCTTT
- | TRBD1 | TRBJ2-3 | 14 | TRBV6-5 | CASRAGGGTDTQYF | TGTGCCAGCAGAGCAGGGGGCGGCACAGATACGCAGTATTTT
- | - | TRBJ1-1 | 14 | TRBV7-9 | CASRTEITNTEAFF | TGTGCCAGCAGAACCGAGATTACGAACACTGAAGCTTTCTTT
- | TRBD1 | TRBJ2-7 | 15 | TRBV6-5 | CASSSRDRGSYEQYF | TGTGCCAGCAGTTCCCGGGACAGGGGTTCTTACGAGCAGTACTTC
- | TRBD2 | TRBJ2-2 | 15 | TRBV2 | CASTSGPGGTGELFF | TGTGCCAGCACCTCGGGCCCGGGGGGGACCGGGGAGCTGTTTTTT
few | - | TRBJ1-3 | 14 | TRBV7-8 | CASSFRQPGNTIYF | TGTGCCAGCAGCTTCAGACAGCCTGGAAACACCATATATTTT
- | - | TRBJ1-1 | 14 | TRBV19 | CASSILTGNTEAFF | TGTGCCAGTAGTATATTAACAGGGAACACTGAAGCTTTCTTT
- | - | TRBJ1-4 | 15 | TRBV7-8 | CASSLTVPFREKLFF | TGTGCCAGCAGCTTAACTGTCCCGTTTCGGGAAAAACTGTTTTTT
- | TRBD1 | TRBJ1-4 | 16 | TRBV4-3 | CASSQEGGWTAEKLFF | TGCGCCAGCAGCCAAGAAGGGGGCTGGACAGCAGAAAAACTGTTTTTT
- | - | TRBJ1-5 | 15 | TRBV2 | CASSELRAGDQPQHF | TGTGCCAGCAGTGAACTCAGGGCAGGGGATCAGCCCCAGCATTTT
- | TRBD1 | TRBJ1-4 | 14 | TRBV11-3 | CASSQGQGGEKLFF | TGTGCCAGCAGCCAGGGACAGGGGGGCGAAAAACTGTTTTTT
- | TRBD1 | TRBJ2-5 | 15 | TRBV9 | CASSVVGQGWETQYF | TGTGCCAGCAGCGTAGTCGGACAGGGGTGGGAGACCCAGTACTTC
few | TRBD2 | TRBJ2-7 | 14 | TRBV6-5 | CASSYGERGDPLYF | TGTGCCAGCAGTTATGGGGAGCGGGGGGACCCTCTGTACTTC
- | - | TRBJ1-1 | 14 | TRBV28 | CASSLWQGPTEAFF | TGTGCCAGCAGTTTATGGCAGGGGCCCACTGAAGCTTTCTTT
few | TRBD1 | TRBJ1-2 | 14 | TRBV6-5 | CASSTRTGGGGYTF | TGTGCCAGCAGTACCCGGACAGGGGGGGGTGGCTACACCTTC
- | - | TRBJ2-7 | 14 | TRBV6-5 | CASTAQGGGYEQYF | TGTGCCAGCACGGCCCAGGGGGGCGGCTACGAGCAGTACTTC
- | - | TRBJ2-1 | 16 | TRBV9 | CASSPRYSSVVNEQFF | TGTGCCAGCAGCCCACGTTACTCTAGCGTTGTTAATGAGCAGTTCTTC
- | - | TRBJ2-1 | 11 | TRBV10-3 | CAITDYGEQFF | TGTGCCATAACGGACTACGGTGAGCAGTTCTTC
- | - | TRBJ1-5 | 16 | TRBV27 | CASSSQGRGSNQPQHF | TGTGCCAGCAGTTCTCAGGGAAGGGGAAGCAATCAGCCCCAGCATTTT
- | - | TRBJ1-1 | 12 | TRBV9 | CASSVADTEAFF | TGTGCCAGCAGCGTAGCTGACACTGAAGCTTTCTTT
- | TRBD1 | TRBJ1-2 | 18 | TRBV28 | CASSLRAAPQGFNYGYTF | TGTGCCAGCAGTTTACGGGCCGCGCCACAGGGGTTTAACTATGGCTACACCTTC
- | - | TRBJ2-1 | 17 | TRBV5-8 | CASNGLWTGSSYNEQFF | TGTGCCAGCAACGGACTTTGGACGGGTAGCTCCTACAATGAGCAGTTCTTC
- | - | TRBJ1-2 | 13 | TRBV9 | CASSASVSRGYTF | TGTGCCAGCAGCGCCTCGGTATCGAGGGGCTACACCTTC
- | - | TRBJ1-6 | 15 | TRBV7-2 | CASSRSGSRNSPLHF | TGTGCCAGCAGCAGATCAGGGTCTAGAAATTCACCCCTCCACTTT
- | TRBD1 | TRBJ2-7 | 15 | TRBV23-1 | CARGRGLGASYEQYF | TGCGCCAGAGGCAGGGGGCTAGGAGCCTCCTACGAGCAGTACTTC
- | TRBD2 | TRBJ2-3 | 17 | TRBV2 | CASTHPGAGDLRDTQYF | TGTGCCAGCACCCACCCCGGGGCGGGAGATCTGAGAGATACGCAGTATTTT
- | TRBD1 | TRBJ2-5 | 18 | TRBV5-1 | CASIRDRGIAGNQETQYF | TGCGCCAGCATTCGGGACAGGGGAATAGCGGGGAACCAAGAGACCCAGTACTTC
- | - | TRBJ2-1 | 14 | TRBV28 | CASSDRDPYNEQFF | TGTGCCAGCAGCGACAGAGATCCTTACAATGAGCAGTTCTTC
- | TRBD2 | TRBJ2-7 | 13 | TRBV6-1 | CATSGTSGYEQYF | TGTGCCACCTCCGGGACTAGCGGCTACGAGCAGTACTTC
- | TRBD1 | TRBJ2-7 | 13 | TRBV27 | CASGQGRSYEQYF | TGTGCCAGCGGACAGGGTAGATCCTACGAGCAGTACTTC
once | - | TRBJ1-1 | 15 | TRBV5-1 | CASSLNPGENTEAFF | TGCGCCAGCAGCTTGAATCCGGGGGAGAACACTGAAGCTTTCTTT
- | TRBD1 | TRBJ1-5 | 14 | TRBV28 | CASSWTGVNQPQHF | TGTGCCAGCAGTTGGACAGGGGTAAATCAGCCCCAGCATTTT
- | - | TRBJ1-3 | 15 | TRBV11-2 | CASSLSGRSGNTIYF | TGTGCCAGCAGCTTAAGTGGCCGCTCTGGAAACACCATATATTTT
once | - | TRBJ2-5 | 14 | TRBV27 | CASSPLVRTGEQYF | TGTGCCAGCAGTCCCCTTGTACGAACGGGGGAGCAGTACTTC
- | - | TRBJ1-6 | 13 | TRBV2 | CASSGGDSSPLHF | TGTGCCAGCAGTGGGGGAGATAGTTCACCCCTCCACTTT
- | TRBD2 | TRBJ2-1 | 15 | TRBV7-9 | CASSRTSGFGNEQFF | TGTGCCAGCAGCAGGACTAGCGGGTTCGGCAATGAGCAGTTCTTC
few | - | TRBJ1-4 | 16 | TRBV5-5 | CASSPSYSLTNEKLFF | TGTGCCAGCAGCCCGAGCTACAGCCTTACTAATGAAAAACTGTTTTTT
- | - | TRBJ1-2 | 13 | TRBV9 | CASSGGEVYGYTF | TGTGCCAGCAGCGGGGGGGAGGTCTATGGCTACACCTTC